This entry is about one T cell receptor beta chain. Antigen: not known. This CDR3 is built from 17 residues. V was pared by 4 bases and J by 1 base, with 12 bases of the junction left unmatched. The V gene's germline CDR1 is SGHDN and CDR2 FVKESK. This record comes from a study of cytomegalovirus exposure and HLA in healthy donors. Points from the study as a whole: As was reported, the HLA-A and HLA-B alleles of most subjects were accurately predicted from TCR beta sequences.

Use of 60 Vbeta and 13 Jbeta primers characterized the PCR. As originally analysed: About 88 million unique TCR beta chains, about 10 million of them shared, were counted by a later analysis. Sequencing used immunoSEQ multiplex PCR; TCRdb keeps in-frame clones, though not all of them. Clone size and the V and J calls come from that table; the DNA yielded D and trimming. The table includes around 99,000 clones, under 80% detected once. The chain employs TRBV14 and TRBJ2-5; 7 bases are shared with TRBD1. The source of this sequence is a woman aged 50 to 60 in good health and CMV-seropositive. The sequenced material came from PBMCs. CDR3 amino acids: CASSPQPSRGFQETQYF. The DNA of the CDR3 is TGTGCCAGCAGCCCCCAACCATCCAGGGGGTTCCAAGAGACCCAGTACTTC. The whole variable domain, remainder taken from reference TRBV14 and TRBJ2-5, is EAGVTQFPSHSVIEKGQTVTLRCDPISGHDNLYWYRRVMGKEIKFLLHFVKESKQDESGMPNNRFLAERTGGTYSTLKVQPAELEDSGVYFCASSPQPSRGFQETQYFGPGTRLLVL.